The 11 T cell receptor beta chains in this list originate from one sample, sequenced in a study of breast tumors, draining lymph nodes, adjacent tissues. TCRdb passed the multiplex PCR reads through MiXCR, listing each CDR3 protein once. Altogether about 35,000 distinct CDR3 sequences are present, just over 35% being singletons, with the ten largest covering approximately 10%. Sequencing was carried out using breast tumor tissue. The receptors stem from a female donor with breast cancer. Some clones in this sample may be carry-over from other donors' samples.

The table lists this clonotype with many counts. CDR3: CASSYSAGAGELFF. CDR3 nucleotides: TGTGCCAGCAGTTATTCGGCAGGGGCCGGGGAGCTGTTTTTT. The V call is TRBV6-6, the J call TRBJ2-2; D might be TRBD1 (6 bases). The germline CDR1 and CDR2 sequences are MNHNY and SVGAGI (reference sequence). Trimming took 3 bases from V and 6 from J, leaving 11 bases between them. The CDR3 consists of 14 residues.

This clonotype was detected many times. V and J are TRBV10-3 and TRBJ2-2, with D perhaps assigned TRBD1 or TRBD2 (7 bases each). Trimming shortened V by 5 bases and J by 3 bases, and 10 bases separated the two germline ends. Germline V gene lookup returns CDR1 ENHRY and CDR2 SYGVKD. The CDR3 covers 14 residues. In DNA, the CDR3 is TGTGCCATCAGTAGCGGGACAGACACCGGGGAGCTGTTTTTT. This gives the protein CAISSGTDTGELFF.

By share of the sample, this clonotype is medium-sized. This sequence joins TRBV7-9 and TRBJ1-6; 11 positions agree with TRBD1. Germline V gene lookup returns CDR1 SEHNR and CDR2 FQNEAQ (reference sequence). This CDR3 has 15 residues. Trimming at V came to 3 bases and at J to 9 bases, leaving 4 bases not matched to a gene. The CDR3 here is CASSLDRGPGSPLHF. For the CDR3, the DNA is TGTGCCAGCAGCTTGGACAGGGGGCCGGGTTCACCCCTCCACTTT.

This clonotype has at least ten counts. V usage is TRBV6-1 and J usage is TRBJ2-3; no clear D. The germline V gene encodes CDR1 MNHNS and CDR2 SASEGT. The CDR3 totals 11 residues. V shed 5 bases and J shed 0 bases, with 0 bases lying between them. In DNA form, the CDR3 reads TGTGCCAGCAGTAGCACAGATACGCAGTATTTT. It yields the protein CASSSTDTQYF.

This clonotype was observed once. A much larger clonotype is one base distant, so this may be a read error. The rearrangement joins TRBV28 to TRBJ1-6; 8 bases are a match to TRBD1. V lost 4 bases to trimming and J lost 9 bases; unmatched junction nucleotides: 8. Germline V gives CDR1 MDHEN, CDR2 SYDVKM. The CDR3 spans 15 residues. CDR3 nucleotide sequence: TGTGCCAGCAGTTCCCTGGGACAGGTCGCTTCACCCCTCCACTTT. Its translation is CASSSLGQVASPLHF.

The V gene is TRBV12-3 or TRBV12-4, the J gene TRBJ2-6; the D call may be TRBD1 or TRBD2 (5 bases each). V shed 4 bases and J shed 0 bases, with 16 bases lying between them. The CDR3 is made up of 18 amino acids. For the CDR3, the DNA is TGTGCCAGCAGTTCCCAACAGGACTCTTCCTCTGGGGCCAACGTCCTGACTTTC. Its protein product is CASSSQQDSSSGANVLTF.

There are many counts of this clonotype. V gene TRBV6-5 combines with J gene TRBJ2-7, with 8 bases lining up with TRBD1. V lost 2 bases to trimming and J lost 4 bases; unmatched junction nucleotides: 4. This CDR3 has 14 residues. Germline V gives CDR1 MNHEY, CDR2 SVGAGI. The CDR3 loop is CASSYGRGLYEQYF. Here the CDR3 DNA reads TGTGCCAGCAGTTACGGCAGGGGGCTGTACGAGCAGTACTTC.

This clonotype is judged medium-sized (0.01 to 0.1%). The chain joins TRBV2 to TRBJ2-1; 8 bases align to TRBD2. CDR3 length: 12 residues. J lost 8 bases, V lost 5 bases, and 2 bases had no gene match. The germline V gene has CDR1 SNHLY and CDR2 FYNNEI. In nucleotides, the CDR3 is TGTGCCAGCAGTAGAGCGGGAGATGAGCAGTTCTTC. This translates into CASSRAGDEQFF.

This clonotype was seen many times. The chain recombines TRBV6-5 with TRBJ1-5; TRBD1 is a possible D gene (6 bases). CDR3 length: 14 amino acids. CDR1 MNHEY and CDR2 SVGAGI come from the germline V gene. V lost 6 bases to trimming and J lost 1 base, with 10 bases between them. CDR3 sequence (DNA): TGTGCCAGCAGGGACAGATCGAGCAATCAGCCCCAGCATTTT. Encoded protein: CASRDRSSNQPQHF.

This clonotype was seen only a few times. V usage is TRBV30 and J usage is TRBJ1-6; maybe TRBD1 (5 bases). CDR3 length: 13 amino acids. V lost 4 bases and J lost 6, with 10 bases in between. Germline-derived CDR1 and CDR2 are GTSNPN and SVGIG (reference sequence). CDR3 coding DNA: TGTGCCTGGACTCCCGGGGGTAATTCACCCCTCCACTTT. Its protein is CAWTPGGNSPLHF.

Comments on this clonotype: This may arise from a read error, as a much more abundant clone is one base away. The CDR3 region has the DNA TGTGCCAGTAGTATAGGAGAGGGACGACTAGCCAAAAACATTCAGTACTTC. This gives the protein CASSIGEGRLAKNIQYF. The J gene is TRBJ2-4, the V gene TRBV19; possibly TRBD1 or TRBD2 for D (5 bases each). CDR1 is LNHDA, CDR2 SQIVND, per germline (reference sequence). V lost 1 base and J lost 0, with 13 bases in between. CDR3 length: 17 amino acids.